The clone carrying this T cell receptor (beta chain) was recorded a few times. This specimen comes from a study of blood T cell repertoires in COVID-19. Clones were sequenced by immunoSEQ multiplex PCR, and TCRdb holds only the in-frame ones, with some missing. The sample carries hundreds of thousands of clones, approximately 83% recorded once. Germline V gene data show CDR1 as ENHRY and CDR2 as SYGVKD. Trimming took off 6 bases at V and 1 base at J, with 9 bases between the two ends. This CDR3 region has 13 residues. The sample consisted of peripheral blood. This chain uses TRBV10-3 with TRBJ1-1; D might be TRBD1 (6 bases). The sequence was obtained from a man older than 75 with acute or convalescent COVID-19. DNA for the CDR3: TGTGCCATCAGGGACAGCCGGAACACTGAAGCTTTCTTT. It yields the protein CAIRDSRNTEAFF.